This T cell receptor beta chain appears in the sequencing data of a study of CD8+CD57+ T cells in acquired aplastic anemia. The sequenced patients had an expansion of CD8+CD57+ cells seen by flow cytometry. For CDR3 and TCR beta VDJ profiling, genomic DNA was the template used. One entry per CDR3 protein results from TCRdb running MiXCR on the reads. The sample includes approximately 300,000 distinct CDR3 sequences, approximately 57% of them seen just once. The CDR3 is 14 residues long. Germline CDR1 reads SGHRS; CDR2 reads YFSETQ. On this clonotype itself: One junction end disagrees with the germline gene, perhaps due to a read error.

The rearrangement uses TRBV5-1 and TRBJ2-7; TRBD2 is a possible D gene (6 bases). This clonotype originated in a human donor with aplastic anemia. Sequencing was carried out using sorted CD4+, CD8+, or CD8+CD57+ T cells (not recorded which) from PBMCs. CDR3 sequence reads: CASSLGQGGLEQYF. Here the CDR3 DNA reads TGTGCCAGCAGCTTGGGGCAGGGAGGCCTCGAGCAGTACTTC.